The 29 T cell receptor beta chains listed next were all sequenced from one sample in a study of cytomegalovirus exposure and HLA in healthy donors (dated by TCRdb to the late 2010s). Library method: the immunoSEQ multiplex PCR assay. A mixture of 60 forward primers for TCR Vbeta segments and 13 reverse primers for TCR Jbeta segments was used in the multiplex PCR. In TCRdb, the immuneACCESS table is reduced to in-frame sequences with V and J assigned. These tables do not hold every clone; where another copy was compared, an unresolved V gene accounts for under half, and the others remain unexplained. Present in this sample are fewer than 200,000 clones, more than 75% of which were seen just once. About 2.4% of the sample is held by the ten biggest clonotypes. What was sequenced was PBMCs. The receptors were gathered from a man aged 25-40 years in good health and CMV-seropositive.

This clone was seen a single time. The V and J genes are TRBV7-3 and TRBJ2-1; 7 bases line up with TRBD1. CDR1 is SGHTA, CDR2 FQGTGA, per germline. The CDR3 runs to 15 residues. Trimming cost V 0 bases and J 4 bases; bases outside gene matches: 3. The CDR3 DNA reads TGTGCCAGCAGCTTAACCCGGGACAGTTACAATGAGCAGTTCTTC. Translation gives CASSLTRDSYNEQFF.

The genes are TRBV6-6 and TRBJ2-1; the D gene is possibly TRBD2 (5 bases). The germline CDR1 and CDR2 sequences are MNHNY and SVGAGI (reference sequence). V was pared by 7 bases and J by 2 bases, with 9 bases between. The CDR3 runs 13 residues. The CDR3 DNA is TGTGCCAGCACCTCGGGGACCTACAATGAGCAGTTCTTC. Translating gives CASTSGTYNEQFF.

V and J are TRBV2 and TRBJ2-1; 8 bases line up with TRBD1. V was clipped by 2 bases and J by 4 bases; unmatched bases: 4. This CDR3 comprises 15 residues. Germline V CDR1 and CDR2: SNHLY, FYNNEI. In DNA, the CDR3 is TGTGCCAGCAGTGAACGTCGACAGGGGTACAATGAGCAGTTCTTC. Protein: CASSERRQGYNEQFF.

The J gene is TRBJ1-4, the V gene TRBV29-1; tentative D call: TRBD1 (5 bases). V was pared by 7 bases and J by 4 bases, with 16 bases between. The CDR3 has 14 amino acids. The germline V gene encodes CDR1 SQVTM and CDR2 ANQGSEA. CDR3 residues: CSARTGGGNEKLFF. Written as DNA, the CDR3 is TGCAGCGCCCGAACCGGGGGTGGTAATGAAAAACTGTTTTTT.

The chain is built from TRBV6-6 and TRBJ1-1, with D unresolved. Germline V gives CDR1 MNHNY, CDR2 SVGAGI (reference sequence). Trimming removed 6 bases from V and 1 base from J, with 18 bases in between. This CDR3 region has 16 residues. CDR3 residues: CASSQTPGSRNTEAFF. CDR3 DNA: TGTGCCAGCAGCCAGACTCCGGGGTCAAGGAACACTGAAGCTTTCTTT.

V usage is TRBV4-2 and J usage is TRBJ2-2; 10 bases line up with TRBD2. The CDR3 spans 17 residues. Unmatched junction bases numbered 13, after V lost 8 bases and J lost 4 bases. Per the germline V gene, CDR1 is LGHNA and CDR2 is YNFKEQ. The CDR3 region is CASFPGSSGSATGELFF. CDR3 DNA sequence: TGTGCCAGCTTCCCAGGATCTAGCGGGAGTGCCACCGGGGAGCTGTTTTTT.

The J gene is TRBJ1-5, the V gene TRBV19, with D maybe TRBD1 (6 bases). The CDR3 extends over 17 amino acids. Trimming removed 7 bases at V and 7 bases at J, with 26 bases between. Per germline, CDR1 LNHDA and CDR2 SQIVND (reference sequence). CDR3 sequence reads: CASTLWQGTGNQQPQHF. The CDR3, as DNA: TGTGCCAGTACCCTTTGGCAGGGGACGGGGAACCAACAGCCCCAGCATTTT.

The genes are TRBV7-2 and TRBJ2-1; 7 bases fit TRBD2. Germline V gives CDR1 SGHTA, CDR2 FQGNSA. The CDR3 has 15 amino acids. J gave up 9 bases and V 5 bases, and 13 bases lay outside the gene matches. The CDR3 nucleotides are TGTGCCAGCAGCCCGGAGGGAGGGAGAGCTGCTGAGCAGTTCTTC. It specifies CASSPEGGRAAEQFF.

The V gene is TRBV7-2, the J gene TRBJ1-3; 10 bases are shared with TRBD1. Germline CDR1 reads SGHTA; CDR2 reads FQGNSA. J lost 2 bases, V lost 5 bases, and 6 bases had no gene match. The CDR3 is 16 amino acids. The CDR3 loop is CASSGRDRGTGNTIYF. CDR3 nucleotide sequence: TGTGCCAGCAGCGGCCGGGACAGGGGTACTGGAAACACCATATATTTT.

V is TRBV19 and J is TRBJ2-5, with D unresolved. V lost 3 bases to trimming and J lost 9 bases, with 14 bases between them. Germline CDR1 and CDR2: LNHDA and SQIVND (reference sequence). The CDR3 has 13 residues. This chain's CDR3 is CASSMGLMLSQYF. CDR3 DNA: TGTGCCAGTAGTATGGGCCTGATGTTGTCCCAGTACTTC.

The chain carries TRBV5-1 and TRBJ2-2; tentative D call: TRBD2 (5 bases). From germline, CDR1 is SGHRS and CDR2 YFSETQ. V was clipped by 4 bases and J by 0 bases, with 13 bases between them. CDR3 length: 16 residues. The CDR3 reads CASSLRTLSNTGELFF. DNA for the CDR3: TGCGCCAGCAGCCTAAGGACTCTTTCGAACACCGGGGAGCTGTTTTTT. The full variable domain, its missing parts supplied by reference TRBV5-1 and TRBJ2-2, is KAGVTQTPRYLIKTRGQQVTLSCSPISGHRSVSWYQQTPGQGLQFLFEYFSETQRNKGNFPGRFSGRQFSNSRSEMNVSTLELGDSALYLCASSLRTLSNTGELFFGEGSRLTVL.

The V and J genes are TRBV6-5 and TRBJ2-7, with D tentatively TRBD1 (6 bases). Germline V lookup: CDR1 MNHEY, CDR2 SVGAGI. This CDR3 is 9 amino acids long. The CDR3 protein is CAVGAEQYF. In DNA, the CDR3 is TGTGCAGTGGGGGCCGAGCAGTACTTC.

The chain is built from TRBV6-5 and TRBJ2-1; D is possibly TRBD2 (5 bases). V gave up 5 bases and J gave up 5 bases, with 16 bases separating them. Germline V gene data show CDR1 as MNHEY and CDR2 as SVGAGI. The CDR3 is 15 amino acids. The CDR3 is CASSVSGGWDNEQFF. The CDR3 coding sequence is TGTGCCAGCAGTGTTTCAGGAGGCTGGGACAATGAGCAGTTCTTC.

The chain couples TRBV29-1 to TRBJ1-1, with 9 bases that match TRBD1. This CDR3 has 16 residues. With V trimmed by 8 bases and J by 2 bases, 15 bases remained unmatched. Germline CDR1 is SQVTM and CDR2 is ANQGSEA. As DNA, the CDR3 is TGCAGCTTCACAGCCGGGACAGGGAGTAAAAACACTGAAGCTTTCTTT. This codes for CSFTAGTGSKNTEAFF. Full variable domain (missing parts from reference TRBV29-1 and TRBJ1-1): SAVISQKPSRDICQRGTSLTIQCQVDSQVTMMFWYRQQPGQSLTLIATANQGSEATYESGFVIDKFPISRPNLTFSTLTVSNMSPEDSSIYLCSFTAGTGSKNTEAFFGQGTRLTVV.

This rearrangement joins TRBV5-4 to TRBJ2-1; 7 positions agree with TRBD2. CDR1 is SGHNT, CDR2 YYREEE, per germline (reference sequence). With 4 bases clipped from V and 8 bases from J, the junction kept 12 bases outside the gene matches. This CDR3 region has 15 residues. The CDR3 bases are TGTGCCAGCAGCCCTCGGGGGGAGGGCCGGGATGAGCAGTTCTTC. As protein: CASSPRGEGRDEQFF.

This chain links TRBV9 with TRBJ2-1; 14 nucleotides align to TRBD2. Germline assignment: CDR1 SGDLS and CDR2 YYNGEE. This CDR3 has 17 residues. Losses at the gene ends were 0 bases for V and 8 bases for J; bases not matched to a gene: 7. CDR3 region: CASSVGLAGGPQDEQFF. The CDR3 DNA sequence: TGTGCCAGCAGCGTAGGACTAGCGGGAGGGCCTCAGGATGAGCAGTTCTTC.

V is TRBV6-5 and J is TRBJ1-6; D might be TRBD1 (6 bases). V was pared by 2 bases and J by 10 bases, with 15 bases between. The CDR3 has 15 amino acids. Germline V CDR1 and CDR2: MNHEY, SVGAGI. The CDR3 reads CASSYTGRGDSPLHF. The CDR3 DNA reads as TGTGCCAGCAGTTACACTGGGAGGGGGGACTCACCCCTCCACTTT.

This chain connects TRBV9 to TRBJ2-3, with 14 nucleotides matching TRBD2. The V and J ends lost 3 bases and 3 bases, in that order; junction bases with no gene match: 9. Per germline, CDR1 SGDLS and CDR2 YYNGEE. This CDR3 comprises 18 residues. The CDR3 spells CASSGGTSGSKGTDTQYF. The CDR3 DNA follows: TGTGCCAGCAGCGGAGGGACTAGCGGGAGCAAGGGTACAGATACGCAGTATTTT.

CDR3 bases: TGTGCCAGCGGTGGAGGTGAAGGCAATCAGCCCCAGCATTTT. Protein product: CASGGGEGNQPQHF. The rearrangement joins TRBV9 to TRBJ1-5; D gene unclear. CDR1 and CDR2 (germline): SGDLS, YYNGEE. V was cut by 7 bases and J by 2 bases, with 13 bases left in between. The CDR3 spans 14 residues.

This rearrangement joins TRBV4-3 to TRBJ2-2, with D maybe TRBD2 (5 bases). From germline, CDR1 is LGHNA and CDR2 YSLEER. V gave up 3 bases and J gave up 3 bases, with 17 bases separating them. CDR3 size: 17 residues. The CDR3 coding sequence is TGCGCCAGCAGCCATTTACTAGTCAAACCTTACACCGGGGAGCTGTTTTTT. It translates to CASSHLLVKPYTGELFF.

In DNA form, the CDR3 reads TGTGCCAGCAGTAGGACAGCTAAGTTTAGCAATCAGCCCCAGCATTTT. Encoded protein: CASSRTAKFSNQPQHF. This chain joins TRBV28 and TRBJ1-5, with a possible D match to TRBD1 (6 bases). This CDR3 is 16 amino acids long. Germline V gene data show CDR1 as MDHEN and CDR2 as SYDVKM. Trimming cost V 5 bases and J 0 bases, with 14 bases left between them.

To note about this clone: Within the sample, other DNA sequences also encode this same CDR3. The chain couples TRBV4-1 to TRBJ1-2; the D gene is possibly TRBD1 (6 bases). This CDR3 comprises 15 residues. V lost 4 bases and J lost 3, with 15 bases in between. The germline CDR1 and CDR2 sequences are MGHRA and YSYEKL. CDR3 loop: CASSPLSRGDYGYTF. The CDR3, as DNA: TGCGCCAGCAGCCCCCTCAGCAGGGGAGACTATGGCTACACCTTC.

DNA for the CDR3: TGTGCCAGCAGCTTAGTCCTAGGGAACACTGAAGCTTTCTTT. Protein: CASSLVLGNTEAFF. The genes are TRBV11-2 and TRBJ1-1; D call uncertain. CDR3 length: 14 amino acids. Trimming shortened V by 1 base and J by 1 base, and 7 bases separated the two germline ends. Per the germline V gene, CDR1 is SGHAT and CDR2 is FQNNGV.

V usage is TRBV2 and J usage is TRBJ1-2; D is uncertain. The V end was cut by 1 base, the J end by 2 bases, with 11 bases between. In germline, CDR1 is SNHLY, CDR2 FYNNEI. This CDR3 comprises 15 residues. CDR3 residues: CASSEVGSLNYGYTF. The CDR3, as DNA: TGTGCCAGCAGTGAAGTGGGCAGCCTGAACTATGGCTACACCTTC.

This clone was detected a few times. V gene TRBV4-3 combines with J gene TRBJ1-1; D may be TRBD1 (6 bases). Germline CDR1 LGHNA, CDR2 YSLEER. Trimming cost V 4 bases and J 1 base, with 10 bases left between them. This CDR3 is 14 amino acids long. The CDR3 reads CASSLAQGNTEAFF. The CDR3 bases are TGCGCCAGCAGCCTTGCACAGGGGAACACTGAAGCTTTCTTT.

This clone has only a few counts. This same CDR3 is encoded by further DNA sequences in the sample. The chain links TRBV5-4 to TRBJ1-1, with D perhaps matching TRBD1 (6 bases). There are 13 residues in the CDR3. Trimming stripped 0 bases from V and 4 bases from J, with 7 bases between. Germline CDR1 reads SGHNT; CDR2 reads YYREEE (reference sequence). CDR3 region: CASSLGGGTEAFF. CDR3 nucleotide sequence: TGTGCCAGCAGCTTGGGAGGGGGCACTGAAGCTTTCTTT.

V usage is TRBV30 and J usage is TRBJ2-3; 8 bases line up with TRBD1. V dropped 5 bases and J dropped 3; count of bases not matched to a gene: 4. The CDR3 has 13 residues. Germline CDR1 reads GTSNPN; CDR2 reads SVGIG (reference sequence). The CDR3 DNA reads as TGTGCCTGGGGGCAGGGGGCAACAGATACGCAGTATTTT. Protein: CAWGQGATDTQYF.

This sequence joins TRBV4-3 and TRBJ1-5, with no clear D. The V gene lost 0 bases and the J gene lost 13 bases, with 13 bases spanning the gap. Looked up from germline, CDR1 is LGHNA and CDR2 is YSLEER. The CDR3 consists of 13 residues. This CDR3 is CASSQDHGGPQHF. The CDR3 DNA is TGCGCCAGCAGCCAAGATCACGGCGGTCCGCAGCATTTT.

The DNA of the CDR3 is TGTGCCAGCAGCGATAGGGGGCTAGCGGGAGTCGATGAGCAGTTCTTC. Protein sequence: CASSDRGLAGVDEQFF. The V gene is TRBV13, the J gene TRBJ2-1; 10 bases match TRBD2. Germline V CDR1 and CDR2: PRHDT, FYEKMQ (reference sequence). CDR3 length equals 16 residues. J lost 8 bases, V lost 5 bases, and 12 bases had no gene match.